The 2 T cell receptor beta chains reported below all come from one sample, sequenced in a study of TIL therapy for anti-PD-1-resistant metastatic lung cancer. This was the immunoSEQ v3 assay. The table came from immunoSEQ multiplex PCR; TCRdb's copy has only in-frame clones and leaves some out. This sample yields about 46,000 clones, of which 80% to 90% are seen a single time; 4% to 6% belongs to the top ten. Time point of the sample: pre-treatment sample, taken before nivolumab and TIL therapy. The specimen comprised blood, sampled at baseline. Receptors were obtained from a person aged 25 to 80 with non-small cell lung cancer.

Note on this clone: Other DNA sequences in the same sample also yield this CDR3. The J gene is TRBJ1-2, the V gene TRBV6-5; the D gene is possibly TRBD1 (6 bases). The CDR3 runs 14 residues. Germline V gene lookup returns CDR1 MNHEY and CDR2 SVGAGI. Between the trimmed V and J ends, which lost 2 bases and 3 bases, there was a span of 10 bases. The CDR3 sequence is CASSYGRGYYGYTF. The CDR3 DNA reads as TGTGCCAGCAGTTACGGCAGGGGATACTATGGCTACACCTTC.

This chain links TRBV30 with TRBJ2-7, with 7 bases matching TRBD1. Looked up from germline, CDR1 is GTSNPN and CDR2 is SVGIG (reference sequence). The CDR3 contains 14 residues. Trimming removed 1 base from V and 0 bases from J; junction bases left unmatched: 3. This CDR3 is CAWSEWTGSYEQYF. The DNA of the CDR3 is TGTGCCTGGAGTGAATGGACAGGCTCCTACGAGCAGTACTTC.